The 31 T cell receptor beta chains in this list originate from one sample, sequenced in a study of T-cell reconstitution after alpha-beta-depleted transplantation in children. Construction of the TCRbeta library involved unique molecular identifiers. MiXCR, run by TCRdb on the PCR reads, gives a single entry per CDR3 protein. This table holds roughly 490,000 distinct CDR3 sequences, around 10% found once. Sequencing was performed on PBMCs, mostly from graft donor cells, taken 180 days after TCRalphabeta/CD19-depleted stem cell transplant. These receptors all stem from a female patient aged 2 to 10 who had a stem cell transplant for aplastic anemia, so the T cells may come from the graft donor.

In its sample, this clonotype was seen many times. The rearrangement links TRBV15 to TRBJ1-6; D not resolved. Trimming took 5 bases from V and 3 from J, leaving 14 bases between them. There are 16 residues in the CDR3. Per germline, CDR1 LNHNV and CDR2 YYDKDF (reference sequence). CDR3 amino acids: CATSARTTDYNSPLHF. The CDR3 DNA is TGTGCCACCAGCGCCCGGACGACCGACTATAATTCACCCCTCCACTTT.

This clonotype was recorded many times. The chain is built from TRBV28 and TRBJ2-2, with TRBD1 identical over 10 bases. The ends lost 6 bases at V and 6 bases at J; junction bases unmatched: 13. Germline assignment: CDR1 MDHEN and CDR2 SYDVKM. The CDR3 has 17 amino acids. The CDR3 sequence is CASSPLPGTGVSGELFF. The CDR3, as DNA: TGTGCCAGCAGCCCGCTCCCGGGGACAGGGGTTTCCGGGGAGCTGTTTTTT.

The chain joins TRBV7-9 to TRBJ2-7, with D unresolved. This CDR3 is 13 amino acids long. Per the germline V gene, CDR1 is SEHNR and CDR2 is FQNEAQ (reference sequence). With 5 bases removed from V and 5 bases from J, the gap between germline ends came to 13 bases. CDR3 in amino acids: CASSPGREDEQYF. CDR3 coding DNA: TGTGCCAGCAGCCCAGGAAGAGAGGACGAGCAGTACTTC.

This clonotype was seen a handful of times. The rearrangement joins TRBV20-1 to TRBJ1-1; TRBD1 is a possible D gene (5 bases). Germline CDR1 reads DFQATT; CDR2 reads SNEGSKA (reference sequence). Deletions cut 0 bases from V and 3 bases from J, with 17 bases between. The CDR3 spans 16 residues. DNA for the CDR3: TGCAGTGCTAGAGATATCACAGGAGATCCGGACACTGAAGCTTTCTTT. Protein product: CSARDITGDPDTEAFF.

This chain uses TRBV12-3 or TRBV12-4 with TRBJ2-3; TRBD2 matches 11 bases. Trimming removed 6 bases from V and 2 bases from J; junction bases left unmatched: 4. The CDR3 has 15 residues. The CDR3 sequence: CASSPGLAATDTQYF. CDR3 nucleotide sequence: TGTGCCAGCAGCCCGGGACTAGCGGCCACAGATACGCAGTATTTT.

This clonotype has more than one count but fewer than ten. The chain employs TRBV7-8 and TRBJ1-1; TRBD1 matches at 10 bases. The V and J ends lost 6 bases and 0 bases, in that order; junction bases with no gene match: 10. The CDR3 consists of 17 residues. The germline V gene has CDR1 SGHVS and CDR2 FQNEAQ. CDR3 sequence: CASRRGTGEFMNTEAFF. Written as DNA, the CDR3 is TGTGCCAGCAGGAGAGGGACAGGGGAATTTATGAACACTGAAGCTTTCTTT. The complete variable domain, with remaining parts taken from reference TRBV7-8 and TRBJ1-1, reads GAGVSQSPRYKVAKRGQDVALRCDPISGHVSLFWYQQALGQGPEFLTYFQNEAQLDKSGLPSDRFFAERPEGSVSTLKIQRTQQEDSAVYLCASRRGTGEFMNTEAFFGQGTRLTVV.

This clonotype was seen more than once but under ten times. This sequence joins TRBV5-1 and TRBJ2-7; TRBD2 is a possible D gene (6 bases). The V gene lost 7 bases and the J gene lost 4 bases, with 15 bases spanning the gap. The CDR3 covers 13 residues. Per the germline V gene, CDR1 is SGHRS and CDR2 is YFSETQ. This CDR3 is CASGGGRRYEQYF. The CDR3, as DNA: TGCGCCAGCGGCGGAGGGCGGAGGTACGAGCAGTACTTC.

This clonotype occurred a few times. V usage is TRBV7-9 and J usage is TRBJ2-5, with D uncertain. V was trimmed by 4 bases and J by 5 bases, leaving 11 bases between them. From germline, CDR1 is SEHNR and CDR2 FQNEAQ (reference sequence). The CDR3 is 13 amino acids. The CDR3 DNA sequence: TGTGCCAGCAGCTCCAATGGGGTGGAGACCCAGTACTTC. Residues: CASSSNGVETQYF.

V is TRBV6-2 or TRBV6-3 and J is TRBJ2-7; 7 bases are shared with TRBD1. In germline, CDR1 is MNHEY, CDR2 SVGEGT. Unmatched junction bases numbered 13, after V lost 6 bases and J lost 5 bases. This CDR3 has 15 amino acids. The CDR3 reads CASSQIDRVGDEQYV. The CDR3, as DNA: TGTGCCAGCAGCCAAATAGACAGGGTCGGTGACGAGCAGTACGTC.

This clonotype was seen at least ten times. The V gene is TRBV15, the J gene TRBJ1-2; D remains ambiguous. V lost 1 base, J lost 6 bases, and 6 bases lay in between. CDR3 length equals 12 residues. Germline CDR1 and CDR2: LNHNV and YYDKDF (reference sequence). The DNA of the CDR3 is TGTGCCACCAGCAGAGTTGGGAATGGCTACACCTTC. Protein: CATSRVGNGYTF.

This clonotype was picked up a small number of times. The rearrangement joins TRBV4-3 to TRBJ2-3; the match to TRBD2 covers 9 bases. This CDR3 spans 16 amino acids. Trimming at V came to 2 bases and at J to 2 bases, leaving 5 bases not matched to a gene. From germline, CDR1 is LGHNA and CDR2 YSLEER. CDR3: CASSQPAGGPTDTQYF. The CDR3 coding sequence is TGCGCCAGCAGCCAACCAGCGGGAGGACCCACAGATACGCAGTATTTT.

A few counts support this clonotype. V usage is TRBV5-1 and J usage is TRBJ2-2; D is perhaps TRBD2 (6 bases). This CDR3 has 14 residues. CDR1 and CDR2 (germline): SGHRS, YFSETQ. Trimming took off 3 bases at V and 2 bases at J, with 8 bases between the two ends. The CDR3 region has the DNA TGCGCCAGCAGCTGGCGGGACAACACCGGGGAGCTGTTTTTT. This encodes CASSWRDNTGELFF.

CDR3 sequence reads: CSAHGTGLWTDTQYF. The CDR3 DNA reads TGCAGCGCCCACGGGACAGGGCTTTGGACAGATACGCAGTATTTT. The V call is TRBV29-1, the J call TRBJ2-3, with TRBD1 identical over 9 bases. V shed 7 bases, J shed 3 bases, and the junction held 11 bases outside the gene matches. CDR3 length: 15 amino acids. Germline CDR1 and CDR2: SQVTM and ANQGSEA.

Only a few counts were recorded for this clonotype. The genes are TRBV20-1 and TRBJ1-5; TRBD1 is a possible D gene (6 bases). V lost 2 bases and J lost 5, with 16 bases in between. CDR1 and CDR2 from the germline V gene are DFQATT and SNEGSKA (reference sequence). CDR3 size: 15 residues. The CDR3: CSARPQGPRDQPQHF. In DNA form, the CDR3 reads TGCAGTGCTAGACCCCAGGGGCCGCGGGATCAGCCCCAGCATTTT.

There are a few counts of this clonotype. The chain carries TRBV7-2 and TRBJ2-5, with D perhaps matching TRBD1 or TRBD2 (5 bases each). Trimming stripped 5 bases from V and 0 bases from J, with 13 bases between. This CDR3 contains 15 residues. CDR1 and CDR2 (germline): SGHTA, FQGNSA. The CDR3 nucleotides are TGTGCCAGCAGCGAACTCGGGGCCAACCAAGAGACCCAGTACTTC. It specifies CASSELGANQETQYF.

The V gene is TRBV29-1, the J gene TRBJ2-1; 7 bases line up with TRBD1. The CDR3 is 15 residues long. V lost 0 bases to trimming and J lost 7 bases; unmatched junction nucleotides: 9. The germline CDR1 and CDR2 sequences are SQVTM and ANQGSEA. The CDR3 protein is CSVEDIRQGINEQFF. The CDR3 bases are TGCAGCGTTGAAGATATACGACAGGGAATAAATGAGCAGTTCTTC.

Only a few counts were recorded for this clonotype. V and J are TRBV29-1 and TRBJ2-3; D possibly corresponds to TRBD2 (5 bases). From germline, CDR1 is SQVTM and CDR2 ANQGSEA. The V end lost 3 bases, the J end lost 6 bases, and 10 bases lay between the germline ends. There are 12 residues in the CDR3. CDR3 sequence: CSVDLSGDTQYF. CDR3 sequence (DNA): TGCAGCGTTGACCTAAGCGGTGATACGCAGTATTTT.

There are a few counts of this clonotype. CDR3 nucleotide sequence: TGTGCCAGCAGCAGCCTCAGGGGCTCTGGAAACACCATATATTTT. Translating gives CASSSLRGSGNTIYF. The genes are TRBV28 and TRBJ1-3; TRBD1 might be the D (6 bases). CDR3 length equals 15 residues. Trimming removed 6 bases at V and 0 bases at J, with 12 bases between. Germline V gene sequence: CDR1 MDHEN, CDR2 SYDVKM.

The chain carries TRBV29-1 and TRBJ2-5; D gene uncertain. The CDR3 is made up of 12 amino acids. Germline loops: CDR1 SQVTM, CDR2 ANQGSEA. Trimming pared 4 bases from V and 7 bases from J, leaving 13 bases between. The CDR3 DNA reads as TGCAGCGTTGTACCCCCTGGTAGGACCCAGTACTTC. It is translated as CSVVPPGRTQYF. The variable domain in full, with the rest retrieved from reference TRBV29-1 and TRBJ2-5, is SAVISQKPSRDICQRGTSLTIQCQVDSQVTMMFWYRQQPGQSLTLIATANQGSEATYESGFVIDKFPISRPNLTFSTLTVSNMSPEDSSIYLCSVVPPGRTQYFGPGTRLLVL.

The CDR3 coding sequence is TGTGCCAGCAGTTGGCAGGGGGCAGGTGAGCAGTTCTTC. Protein product: CASSWQGAGEQFF. The chain is built from TRBV6-5 and TRBJ2-1, with 8 bases identical to TRBD1. Trimming cost V 4 bases and J 9 bases; bases outside gene matches: 5. There are 13 residues in the CDR3. Germline assignment: CDR1 MNHEY and CDR2 SVGAGI.

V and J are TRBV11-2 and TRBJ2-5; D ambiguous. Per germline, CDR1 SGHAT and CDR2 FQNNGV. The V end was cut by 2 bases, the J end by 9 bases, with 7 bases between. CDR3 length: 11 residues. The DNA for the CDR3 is TGTGCCAGCAGCTTACGGGCCGCCCAGTACTTC. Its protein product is CASSLRAAQYF.

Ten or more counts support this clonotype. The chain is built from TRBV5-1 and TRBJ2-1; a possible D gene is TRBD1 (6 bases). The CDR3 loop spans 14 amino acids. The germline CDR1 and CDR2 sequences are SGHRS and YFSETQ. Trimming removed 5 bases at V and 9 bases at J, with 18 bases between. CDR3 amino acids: CASRQDFRGGEQFF. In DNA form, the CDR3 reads TGCGCCAGCAGACAAGACTTCCGAGGGGGTGAGCAGTTCTTC. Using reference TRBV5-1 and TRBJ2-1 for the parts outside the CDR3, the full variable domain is KAGVTQTPRYLIKTRGQQVTLSCSPISGHRSVSWYQQTPGQGLQFLFEYFSETQRNKGNFPGRFSGRQFSNSRSEMNVSTLELGDSALYLCASRQDFRGGEQFFGPGTRLTVL.

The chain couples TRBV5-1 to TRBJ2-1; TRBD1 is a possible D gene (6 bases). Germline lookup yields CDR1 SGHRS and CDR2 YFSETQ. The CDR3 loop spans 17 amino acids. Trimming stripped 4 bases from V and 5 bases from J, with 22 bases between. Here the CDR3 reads CASSLHNTGIGDNEQFF. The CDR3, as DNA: TGCGCCAGCAGCCTCCACAATACAGGGATCGGCGACAATGAGCAGTTCTTC.

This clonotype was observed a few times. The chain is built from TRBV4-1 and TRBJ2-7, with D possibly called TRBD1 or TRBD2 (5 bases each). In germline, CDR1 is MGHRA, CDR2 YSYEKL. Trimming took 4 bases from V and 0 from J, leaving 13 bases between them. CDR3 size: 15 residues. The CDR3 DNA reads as TGCGCCAGCAGCCTCGGGACGGGGAGCTCCTACGAGCAGTACTTC. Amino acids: CASSLGTGSSYEQYF.

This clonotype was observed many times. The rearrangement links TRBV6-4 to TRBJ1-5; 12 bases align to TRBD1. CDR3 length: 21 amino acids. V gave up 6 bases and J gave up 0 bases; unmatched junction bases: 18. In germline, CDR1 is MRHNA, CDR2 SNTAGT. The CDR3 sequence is CASSPLLGGTGGLYSNQPQHF. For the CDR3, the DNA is TGTGCCAGCAGCCCACTCCTAGGAGGGACAGGGGGCCTTTATAGCAATCAGCCCCAGCATTTT.

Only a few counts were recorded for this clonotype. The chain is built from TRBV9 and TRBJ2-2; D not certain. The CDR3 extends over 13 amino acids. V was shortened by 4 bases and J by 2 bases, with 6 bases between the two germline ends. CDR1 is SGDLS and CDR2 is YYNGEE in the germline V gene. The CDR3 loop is CASSRRNTGELFF. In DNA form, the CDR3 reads TGTGCCAGCAGCAGACGAAACACCGGGGAGCTGTTTTTT.

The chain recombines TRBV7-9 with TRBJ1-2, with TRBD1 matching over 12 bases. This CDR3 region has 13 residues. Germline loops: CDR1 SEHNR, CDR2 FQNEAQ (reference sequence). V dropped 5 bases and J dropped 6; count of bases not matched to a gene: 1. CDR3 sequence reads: CASSGTGGHGYTF. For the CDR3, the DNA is TGTGCCAGCAGCGGGACAGGGGGCCATGGCTACACCTTC.

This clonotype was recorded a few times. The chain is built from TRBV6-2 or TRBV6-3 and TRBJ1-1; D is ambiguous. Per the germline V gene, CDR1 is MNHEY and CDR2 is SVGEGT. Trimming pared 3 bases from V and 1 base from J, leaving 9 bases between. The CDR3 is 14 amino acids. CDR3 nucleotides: TGTGCCAGCAGTTATAGTTGGGGGAACACTGAAGCTTTCTTT. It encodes CASSYSWGNTEAFF.

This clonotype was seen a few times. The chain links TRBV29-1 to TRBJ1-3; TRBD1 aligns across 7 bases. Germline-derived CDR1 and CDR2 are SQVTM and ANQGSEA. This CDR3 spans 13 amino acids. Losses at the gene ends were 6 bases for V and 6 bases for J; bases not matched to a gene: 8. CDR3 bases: TGCAGCGTCATGACAGGGATTTCAAACACCATATATTTT. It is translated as CSVMTGISNTIYF.

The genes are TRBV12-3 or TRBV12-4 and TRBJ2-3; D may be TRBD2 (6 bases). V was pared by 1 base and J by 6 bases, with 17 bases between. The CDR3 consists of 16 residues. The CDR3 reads CASSLEWLASMDTQYF. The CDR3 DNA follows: TGTGCCAGCAGTTTAGAATGGCTAGCGTCAATGGATACGCAGTATTTT.

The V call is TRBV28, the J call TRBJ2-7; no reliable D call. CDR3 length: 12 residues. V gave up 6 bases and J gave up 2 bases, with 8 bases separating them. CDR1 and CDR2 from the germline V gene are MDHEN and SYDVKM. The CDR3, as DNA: TGTGCCAGCAGCCAGGATGCCTACGAGCAGTACTTC. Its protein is CASSQDAYEQYF.